The 24 T cell receptor beta chains reported below all come from one sample, sequenced in a study of cytomegalovirus exposure and HLA in healthy donors. With 60 Vbeta and 13 Jbeta primers, the PCR was carried out. The method was immunoSEQ multiplex PCR; TCRdb's version includes in-frame clones alone and lacks a portion of them. In the table there are roughly 190,000 clones, 75% to 90% of which are singletons. The sample taken for sequencing was PBMCs. These receptor sequences come from a man aged 35-49 years in good health and CMV-seropositive.

This clone was detected a few times. This rearrangement joins TRBV9 to TRBJ2-3, with TRBD2 identical over 11 bases. This CDR3 spans 19 amino acids. Trimming cost V 0 bases and J 1 base; bases outside gene matches: 10. Germline CDR1 is SGDLS and CDR2 is YYNGEE. CDR3 sequence (DNA): TGTGCCAGCAGCGTAGCTCCACTAGCGGGGGCCCCTGGCACAGATACGCAGTATTTT. It is translated as CASSVAPLAGAPGTDTQYF. The full variable domain, rest sourced from reference TRBV9 and TRBJ2-3, is DSGVTQTPKHLITATGQRVTLRCSPRSGDLSVYWYQQSLDQGLQFLIQYYNGEERAKGNILERFSAQQFPDLHSELNLSSLELGDSALYFCASSVAPLAGAPGTDTQYFGPGTRLTVL.

V and J are TRBV11-1 and TRBJ2-3; 10 bases match TRBD1. CDR1 and CDR2 (germline): SGHAT, FQDESV (reference sequence). This CDR3 has 16 residues. The V segment lost 5 bases and the J segment 3 bases; nucleotides outside the gene matches: 8. The CDR3 loop reads CASSAQTGGLTDTQYF. As DNA, the CDR3 is TGTGCCAGCAGCGCGCAGACAGGGGGCTTGACAGATACGCAGTATTTT.

V and J are TRBV27 and TRBJ2-7, with 8 bases lining up with TRBD2. Germline V gives CDR1 MNHEY, CDR2 SMNVEV (reference sequence). With V trimmed by 2 bases and J by 3 bases, 3 bases remained unmatched. The CDR3 has 14 amino acids. CDR3 protein: CASSLGTRGYEQYF. The CDR3 DNA reads as TGTGCCAGCAGTTTAGGGACTAGGGGCTACGAGCAGTACTTC.

The gene calls are TRBV7-2 and TRBJ1-4; 10 nucleotides match TRBD1. CDR1 and CDR2 from the germline V gene are SGHTA and FQGNSA. V lost 6 bases and J lost 6; bases outside the gene matches: 7. This CDR3 spans 15 amino acids. The DNA for the CDR3 is TGTGCCAGCAGGGTTGGGACAGGGGCCTATGAAAAACTGTTTTTT. Protein sequence: CASRVGTGAYEKLFF.

The V and J genes are TRBV27 and TRBJ2-3; maybe TRBD1 (5 bases). CDR3 length: 13 residues. Trimming took 5 bases from V and 1 from J, leaving 7 bases between them. Germline lookup yields CDR1 MNHEY and CDR2 SMNVEV (reference sequence). This CDR3 is CASSDRRTDTQYF. The CDR3 DNA is TGTGCCAGCAGTGACAGACGCACAGATACGCAGTATTTT.

The genes are TRBV2 and TRBJ1-4; D possibly corresponds to TRBD1 (6 bases). CDR3 length equals 17 residues. Germline V gene lookup returns CDR1 SNHLY and CDR2 FYNNEI. V lost 7 bases and J lost 3, with 21 bases in between. CDR3 bases: TGTGCCAGCAATGGAAAACAGGGATATGAGGCTAATGAAAAACTGTTTTTT. Its translation: CASNGKQGYEANEKLFF.

V and J are TRBV27 and TRBJ2-1; 13 bases fit TRBD2. The germline V gene encodes CDR1 MNHEY and CDR2 SMNVEV (reference sequence). This CDR3 spans 15 amino acids. V lost 5 bases to trimming and J lost 9 bases; unmatched junction nucleotides: 7. This chain's CDR3 is CASSATSGGAFEQFF. The CDR3 nucleotides are TGTGCCAGCAGTGCAACTAGCGGGGGGGCGTTTGAGCAGTTCTTC.

This clone appeared a few times. V and J are TRBV6-4 and TRBJ2-2, with 13 bases fitting TRBD2. The CDR3 extends over 18 amino acids. V gave up 2 bases and J gave up 3 bases; unmatched junction bases: 6. Looked up from germline, CDR1 is MRHNA and CDR2 is SNTAGT. CDR3: CASSDRLAGGHYTGELFF. CDR3 coding DNA: TGTGCCAGCAGTGACCGACTAGCGGGGGGCCACTACACCGGGGAGCTGTTTTTT.

The chain carries TRBV6-5 and TRBJ2-7, with 7 bases aligning to TRBD1. J gave up 6 bases and V 8 bases, and 13 bases lay outside the gene matches. This CDR3 contains 14 residues. Germline V gene sequence: CDR1 MNHEY, CDR2 SVGAGI. CDR3 nucleotide sequence: TGTGCCAGCGCCCCAGAGACAGGGCCCATCGAGCAGTACTTC. It translates to CASAPETGPIEQYF.

V usage is TRBV7-6 and J usage is TRBJ2-2; 11 bases fit TRBD2. This CDR3 is 20 amino acids long. V trimming: 5 bases; J trimming: 0 bases; junction bases outside the gene matches: 14. CDR1 is SGHVS, CDR2 FNYEAQ, per germline. The CDR3 loop reads CASSIRIGLAGRANTGELFF. The CDR3 nucleotides read TGTGCCAGCAGCATAAGGATCGGACTAGCGGGTCGTGCGAACACCGGGGAGCTGTTTTTT.

This chain connects TRBV9 to TRBJ2-7; 9 nucleotides line up with TRBD1. With V trimmed by 4 bases and J by 5 bases, 1 base remained unmatched. CDR1 is SGDLS and CDR2 is YYNGEE in the germline V gene. The CDR3 consists of 12 residues. The DNA for the CDR3 is TGTGCCAGCAGCTGGACAGGGGACGAGCAGTACTTC. Amino acids: CASSWTGDEQYF.

The chain combines TRBV5-4 with TRBJ2-1; 9 bases map to TRBD2. V was clipped by 1 base and J by 7 bases; unmatched bases: 9. Germline values: CDR1 SGHNT, CDR2 YYREEE (reference sequence). The CDR3 has 16 amino acids. As DNA, the CDR3 is TGTGCCAGCAGCTTGCCGGGGCGGGGGGGACTAAATGAGCAGTTCTTC. Translated: CASSLPGRGGLNEQFF.

The chain joins TRBV9 to TRBJ1-3; 7 bases fit TRBD1. Trimming removed 3 bases from V and 3 bases from J; junction bases left unmatched: 0. This CDR3 contains 13 residues. Looked up from germline, CDR1 is SGDLS and CDR2 is YYNGEE. As DNA, the CDR3 is TGTGCCAGCAGCGCAGGGGGTGGAAACACCATATATTTT. Residues: CASSAGGGNTIYF.

The rearrangement joins TRBV9 to TRBJ2-7; 8 bases line up with TRBD1. The CDR3 is 14 residues long. CDR1 is SGDLS and CDR2 is YYNGEE in the germline V gene. Trimming removed 3 bases from V and 3 bases from J; junction bases left unmatched: 5. CDR3 residues: CASSEGTGDYEQYF. The CDR3 region has the DNA TGTGCCAGCAGCGAAGGGACAGGAGACTACGAGCAGTACTTC.

CDR3 amino acids: CASSRENSPLHF. CDR3 sequence (DNA): TGTGCCAGCAGTCGCGAGAACTCACCCCTCCACTTT. The V call is TRBV6-6, the J call TRBJ1-6; D remains unclear. Germline lookup yields CDR1 MNHNY and CDR2 SVGAGI (reference sequence). V was cut by 5 bases and J by 10 bases, with 9 bases left in between. The CDR3 sequence is 12 residues long.

This chain joins TRBV10-3 and TRBJ2-3; D is unresolved. Looked up from germline, CDR1 is ENHRY and CDR2 is SYGVKD. V lost 3 bases, J lost 1 base, and 2 bases lay in between. This CDR3 has 12 residues. The CDR3 coding sequence is TGTGCCATCAGTGACGGCACAGATACGCAGTATTTT. Amino acids: CAISDGTDTQYF.

The rearrangement links TRBV28 to TRBJ1-1, with no clear D. With 1 base removed from V and 0 bases from J, the gap between germline ends came to 6 bases. The CDR3 has 14 residues. The V gene's germline CDR1 is MDHEN and CDR2 SYDVKM. The CDR3 reads CASSLSGMNTEAFF. The CDR3 bases are TGTGCCAGCAGTTTATCGGGGATGAACACTGAAGCTTTCTTT.

Note on this clone: Sequence at one end of the junction differs from germline and may be a read error. The chain recombines TRBV7-9 with TRBJ2-2; 7 bases agree with TRBD1. CDR3 size: 15 residues. Germline loops: CDR1 SEHNR, CDR2 FQNEAQ (reference sequence). Here the CDR3 reads CASRLDRVETGELFF. The CDR3 coding sequence is TGTGCCAGCAGATTAGACAGGGTAGAAACCGGGGAGCTGTTTTTT.

This sequence joins TRBV19 and TRBJ2-1; TRBD2 aligns across 9 bases. This CDR3 contains 12 residues. The ends lost 6 bases at V and 8 bases at J; junction bases unmatched: 2. The V gene's germline CDR1 is LNHDA and CDR2 SQIVND (reference sequence). The CDR3 reads CASRGLADEQFF. The CDR3 DNA follows: TGTGCCAGTAGGGGACTAGCCGATGAGCAGTTCTTC.

This clone appeared a single time. The gene calls are TRBV7-9 and TRBJ2-7; 8 bases line up with TRBD2. Germline loops: CDR1 SEHNR, CDR2 FQNEAQ (reference sequence). V lost 4 bases and J lost 4; bases outside the gene matches: 9. The CDR3 is 15 amino acids. The CDR3 region has the DNA TGTGCCAGCAGCTCCGGGCTGGCGGGGGGTTACGAGCAGTACTTC. Protein sequence: CASSSGLAGGYEQYF.

The chain employs TRBV9 and TRBJ1-1, with a tentative D call TRBD1 (5 bases). This CDR3 comprises 14 residues. With 0 bases removed from V and 6 bases from J, the gap between germline ends came to 12 bases. Germline V gene data show CDR1 as SGDLS and CDR2 as YYNGEE. The CDR3 sequence: CASSVVAGFPEAFF. The CDR3 DNA reads TGTGCCAGCAGCGTAGTAGCAGGGTTCCCTGAAGCTTTCTTT.

This clone was observed a few times. The rearrangement joins TRBV2 to TRBJ2-7; 7 positions match TRBD2. The CDR3 contains 15 residues. The V gene's germline CDR1 is SNHLY and CDR2 FYNNEI. V was clipped by 1 base and J by 0 bases; unmatched bases: 3. Here the CDR3 DNA reads TGTGCCAGCAGTGAAGGGGGGGGGTTCTCCTACGAGCAGTACTTC. As protein: CASSEGGGFSYEQYF.

This chain links TRBV6-5 with TRBJ2-7, with 9 nucleotides matching TRBD1. CDR3 length equals 14 residues. Germline V gene lookup returns CDR1 MNHEY and CDR2 SVGAGI. The V and J ends lost 4 bases and 6 bases, in that order; junction bases with no gene match: 7. The CDR3 coding sequence is TGTGCCAGCAGTTCAAAGACACAGGGGGCCGAGCAGTACTTC. It translates to CASSSKTQGAEQYF.

Within the sample, this clone is medium-sized. J is TRBJ2-2 and V is TRBV25-1, with 9 bases matching TRBD1. The CDR3 sequence is 14 residues long. Losses at the gene ends were 4 bases for V and 3 bases for J; bases not matched to a gene: 0. From germline, CDR1 is MGHDK and CDR2 SYGVNS. Written as DNA, the CDR3 is TGTGCCAGCAGTGGACAGGGGGACACCGGGGAGCTGTTTTTT. This gives the protein CASSGQGDTGELFF.